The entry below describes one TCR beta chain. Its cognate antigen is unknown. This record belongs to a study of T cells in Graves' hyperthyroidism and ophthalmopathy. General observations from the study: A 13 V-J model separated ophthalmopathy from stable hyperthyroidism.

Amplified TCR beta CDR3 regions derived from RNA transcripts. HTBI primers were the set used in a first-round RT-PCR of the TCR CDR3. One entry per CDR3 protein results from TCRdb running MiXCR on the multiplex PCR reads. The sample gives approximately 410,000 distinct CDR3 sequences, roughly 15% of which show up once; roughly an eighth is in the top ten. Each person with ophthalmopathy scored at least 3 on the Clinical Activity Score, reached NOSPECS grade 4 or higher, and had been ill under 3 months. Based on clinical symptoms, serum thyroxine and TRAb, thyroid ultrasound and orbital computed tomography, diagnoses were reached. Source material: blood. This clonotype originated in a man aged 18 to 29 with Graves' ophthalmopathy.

CDR3 DNA sequence: TGTGCCAGCAGTGAGGGCGGGAGGTCCTATGGCTACACCTTC. It is translated as CASSEGGRSYGYTF. The V gene is TRBV25-1, the J gene TRBJ1-2; D gene unclear. The ends were cut back, 3 bases at V and 4 bases at J, with 12 bases in the middle. The CDR3 covers 14 residues. The germline gives CDR1 MGHDK, CDR2 SYGVNS.